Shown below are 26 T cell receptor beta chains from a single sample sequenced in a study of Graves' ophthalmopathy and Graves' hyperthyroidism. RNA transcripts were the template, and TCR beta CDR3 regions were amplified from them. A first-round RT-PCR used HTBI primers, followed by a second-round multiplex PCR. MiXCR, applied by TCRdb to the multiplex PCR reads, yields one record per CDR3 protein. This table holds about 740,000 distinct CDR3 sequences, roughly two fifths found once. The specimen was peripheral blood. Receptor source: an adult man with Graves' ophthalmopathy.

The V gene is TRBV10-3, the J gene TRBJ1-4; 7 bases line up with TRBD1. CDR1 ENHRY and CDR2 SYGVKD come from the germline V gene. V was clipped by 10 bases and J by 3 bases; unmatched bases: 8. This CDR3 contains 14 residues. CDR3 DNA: TGTGCCAGCAGATCAGGGGGTGCTAATGAAAAACTGTTTTTT. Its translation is CASRSGGANEKLFF.

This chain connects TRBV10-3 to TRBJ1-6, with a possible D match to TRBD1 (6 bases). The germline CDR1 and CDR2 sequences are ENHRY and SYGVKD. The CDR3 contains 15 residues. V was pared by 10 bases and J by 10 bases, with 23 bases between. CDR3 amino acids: CASTLGRGDGSPLHF. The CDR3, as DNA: TGTGCCAGCACCCTGGGTAGGGGGGATGGCTCACCCCTCCACTTT.

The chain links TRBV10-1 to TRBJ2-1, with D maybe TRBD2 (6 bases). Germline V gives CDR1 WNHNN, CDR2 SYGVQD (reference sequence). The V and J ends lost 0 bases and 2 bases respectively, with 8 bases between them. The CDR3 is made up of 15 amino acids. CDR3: CASSESRRAYNEQFF. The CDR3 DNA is TGCGCCAGCAGTGAGTCGCGGAGGGCCTACAATGAGCAGTTCTTC.

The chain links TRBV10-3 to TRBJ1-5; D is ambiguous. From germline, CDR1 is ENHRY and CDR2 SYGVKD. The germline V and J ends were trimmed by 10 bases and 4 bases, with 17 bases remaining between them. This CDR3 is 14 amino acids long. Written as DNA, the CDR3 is TGTGCCAGCCGGCGTGAGGTCGTAAATCAGCCCCAGCATTTT. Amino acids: CASRREVVNQPQHF.

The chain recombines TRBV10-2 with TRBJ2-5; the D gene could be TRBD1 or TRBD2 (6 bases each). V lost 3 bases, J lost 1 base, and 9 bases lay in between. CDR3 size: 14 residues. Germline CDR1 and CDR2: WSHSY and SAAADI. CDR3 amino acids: CASSDRGGQETQYF. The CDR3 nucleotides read TGCGCCAGCAGTGACAGGGGAGGCCAAGAGACCCAGTACTTC.

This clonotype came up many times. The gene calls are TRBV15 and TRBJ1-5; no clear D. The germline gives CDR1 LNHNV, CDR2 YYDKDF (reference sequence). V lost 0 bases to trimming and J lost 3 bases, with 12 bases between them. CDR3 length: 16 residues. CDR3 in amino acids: CATSREGETVNQPQHF. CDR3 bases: TGTGCCACCAGCAGAGAGGGCGAAACAGTCAATCAGCCCCAGCATTTT.

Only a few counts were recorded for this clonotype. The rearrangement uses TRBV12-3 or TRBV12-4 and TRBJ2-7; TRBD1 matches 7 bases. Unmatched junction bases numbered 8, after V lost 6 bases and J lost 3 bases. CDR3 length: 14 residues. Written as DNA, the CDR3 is TGTGCCAGCAGCAACCCGGGACAGATCTACGAGCAGTACTTC. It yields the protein CASSNPGQIYEQYF.

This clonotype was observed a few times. The DNA for the CDR3 is TGCGCCAGCAGCTTGATGACCACCCCGGGCACTGAAGCTTTCTTT. Translation: CASSLMTTPGTEAFF. The V and J genes are TRBV5-1 and TRBJ1-1, with D unclear. The CDR3 runs 15 residues. V lost 1 base to trimming and J lost 4 bases, with 14 bases between them. The germline gives CDR1 SGHRS, CDR2 YFSETQ.

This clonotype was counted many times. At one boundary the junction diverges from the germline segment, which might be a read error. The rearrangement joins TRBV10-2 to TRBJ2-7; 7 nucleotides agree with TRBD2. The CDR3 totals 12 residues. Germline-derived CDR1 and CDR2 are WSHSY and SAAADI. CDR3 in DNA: TGCGCCAGCAGTCCGACACTAGCGATTTTGGACTTC. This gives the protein CASSPTLAILDF.

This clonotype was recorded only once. CDR3 amino acids: CASSVVVEGTGELFF. The CDR3 DNA reads TGTGCCAGCAGCGTAGTTGTAGAGGGCACCGGGGAGCTGTTTTTT. V gene TRBV9 combines with J gene TRBJ2-2; maybe TRBD2 (5 bases). From germline, CDR1 is SGDLS and CDR2 YYNGEE. This CDR3 is built from 15 residues. V shed 0 bases and J shed 4 bases, with 10 bases lying between them.

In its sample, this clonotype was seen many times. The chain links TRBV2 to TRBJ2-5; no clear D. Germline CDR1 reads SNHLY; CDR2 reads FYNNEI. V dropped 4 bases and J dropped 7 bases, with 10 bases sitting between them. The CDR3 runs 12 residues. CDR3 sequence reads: CASSVAGGTQYF. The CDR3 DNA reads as TGTGCCAGCAGTGTTGCAGGCGGGACCCAGTACTTC.

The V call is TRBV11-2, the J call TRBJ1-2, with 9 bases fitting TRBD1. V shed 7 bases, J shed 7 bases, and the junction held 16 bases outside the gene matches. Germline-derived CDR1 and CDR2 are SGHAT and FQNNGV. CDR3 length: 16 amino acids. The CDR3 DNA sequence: TGTGCCAGCAATTTCGACGGGACAGGGTCGTTTGGTGGCTACACCTTC. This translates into CASNFDGTGSFGGYTF.

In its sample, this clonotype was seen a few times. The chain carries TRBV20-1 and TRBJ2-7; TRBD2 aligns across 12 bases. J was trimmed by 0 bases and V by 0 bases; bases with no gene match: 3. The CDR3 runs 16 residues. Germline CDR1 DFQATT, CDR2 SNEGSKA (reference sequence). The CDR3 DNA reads TGCAGTGCTAGAGATACTAGCGGGGGGAGCTCCTACGAGCAGTACTTC. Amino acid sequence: CSARDTSGGSSYEQYF.

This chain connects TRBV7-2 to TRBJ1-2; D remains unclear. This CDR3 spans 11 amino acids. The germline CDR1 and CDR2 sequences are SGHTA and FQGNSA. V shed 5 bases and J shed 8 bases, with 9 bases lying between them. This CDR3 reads CASSPPGGYTF. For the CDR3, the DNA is TGTGCCAGCAGCCCACCCGGGGGCTACACCTTC.

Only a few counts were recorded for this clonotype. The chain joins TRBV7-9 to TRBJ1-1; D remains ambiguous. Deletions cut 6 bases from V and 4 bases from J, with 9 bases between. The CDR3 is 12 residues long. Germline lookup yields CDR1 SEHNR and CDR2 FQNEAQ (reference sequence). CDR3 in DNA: TGTGCCAGCAGTCGCCTGAGCACTGAAGCTTTCTTT. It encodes CASSRLSTEAFF. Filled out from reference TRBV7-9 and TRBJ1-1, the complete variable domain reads DTGVSQNPRHKITKRGQNVTFRCDPISEHNRLYWYRQTLGQGPEFLTYFQNEAQLEKSRLLSDRFSAERPKGSFSTLEIQRTEQGDSAMYLCASSRLSTEAFFGQGTRLTVV.

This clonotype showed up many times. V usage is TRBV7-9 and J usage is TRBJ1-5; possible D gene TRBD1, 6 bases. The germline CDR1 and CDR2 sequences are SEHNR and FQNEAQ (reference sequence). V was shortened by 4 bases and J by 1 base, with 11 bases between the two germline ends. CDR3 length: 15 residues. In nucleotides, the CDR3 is TGTGCCAGCAGCTCTTCGGACAGAAGCAATCAGCCCCAGCATTTT. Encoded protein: CASSSSDRSNQPQHF.

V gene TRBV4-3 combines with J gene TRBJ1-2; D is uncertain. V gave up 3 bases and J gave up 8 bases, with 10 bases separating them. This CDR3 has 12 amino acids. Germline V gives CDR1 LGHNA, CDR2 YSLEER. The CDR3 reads CASSQDLQGYTF. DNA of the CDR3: TGCGCCAGCAGCCAGGACCTCCAGGGCTACACCTTC.

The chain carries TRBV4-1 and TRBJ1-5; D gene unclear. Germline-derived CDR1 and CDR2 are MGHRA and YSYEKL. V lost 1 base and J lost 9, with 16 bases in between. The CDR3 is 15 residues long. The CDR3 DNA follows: TGCGCCAGCAGCCAAGTCCCCGTGGCATTTCGGCCCCAGCATTTT. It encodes CASSQVPVAFRPQHF.

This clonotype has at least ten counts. CDR3 region: CAISGFWGTEAFF. In DNA, the CDR3 is TGTGCCATCAGTGGGTTTTGGGGCACTGAAGCTTTCTTT. The rearrangement joins TRBV10-3 to TRBJ1-1; D is unclear. CDR1 is ENHRY and CDR2 is SYGVKD in the germline V gene. This CDR3 has 13 amino acids. Trimming removed 4 bases at V and 4 bases at J, with 10 bases between.

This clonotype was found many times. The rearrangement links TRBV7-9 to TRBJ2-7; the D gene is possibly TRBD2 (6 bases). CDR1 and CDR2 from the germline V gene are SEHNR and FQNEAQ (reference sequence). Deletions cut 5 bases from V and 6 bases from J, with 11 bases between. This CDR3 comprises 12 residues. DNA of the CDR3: TGTGCCAGCAGCGTATTCGGGGGCGAGCAGTACTTC. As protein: CASSVFGGEQYF.

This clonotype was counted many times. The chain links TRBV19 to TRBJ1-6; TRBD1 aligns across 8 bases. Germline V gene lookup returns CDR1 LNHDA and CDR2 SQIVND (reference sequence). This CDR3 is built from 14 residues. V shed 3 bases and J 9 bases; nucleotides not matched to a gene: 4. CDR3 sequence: CASSISGQGSPLHF. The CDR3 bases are TGTGCCAGTAGTATCTCCGGACAGGGTTCACCCCTCCACTTT.

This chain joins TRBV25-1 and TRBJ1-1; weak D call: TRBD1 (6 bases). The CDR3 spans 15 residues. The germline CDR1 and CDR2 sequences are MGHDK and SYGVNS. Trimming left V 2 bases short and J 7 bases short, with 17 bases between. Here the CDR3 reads CASSEAKDSYNEAFF. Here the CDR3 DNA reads TGTGCCAGCAGTGAAGCGAAGGACAGCTATAATGAAGCTTTCTTT.

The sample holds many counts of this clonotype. The CDR3 DNA reads TGTGCCAGCAGGGGGTCCGGTTCACCCCTCCACTTT. Its translation is CASRGSGSPLHF. This chain joins TRBV13 and TRBJ1-6; D remains ambiguous. There are 12 residues in the CDR3. The V end lost 6 bases, the J end lost 9 bases, and 9 bases lay between the germline ends. Per the germline V gene, CDR1 is PRHDT and CDR2 is FYEKMQ (reference sequence).

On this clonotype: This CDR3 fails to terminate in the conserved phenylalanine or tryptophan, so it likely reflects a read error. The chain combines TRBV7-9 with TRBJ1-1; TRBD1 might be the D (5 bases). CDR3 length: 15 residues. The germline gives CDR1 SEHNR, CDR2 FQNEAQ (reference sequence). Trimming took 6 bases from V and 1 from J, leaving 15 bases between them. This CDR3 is CASSRTGTGNTEAFS. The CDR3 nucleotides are TGTGCCAGCAGTCGTACCGGGACGGGGAACACTGAAGCTTTCTCT.

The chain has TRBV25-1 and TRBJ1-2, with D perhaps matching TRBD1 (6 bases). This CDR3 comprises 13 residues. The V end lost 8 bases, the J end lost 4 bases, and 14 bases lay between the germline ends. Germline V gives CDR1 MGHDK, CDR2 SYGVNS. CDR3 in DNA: TGTGCCAGCTTGACGGGACAATTCTATGGCTACACCTTC. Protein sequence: CASLTGQFYGYTF.

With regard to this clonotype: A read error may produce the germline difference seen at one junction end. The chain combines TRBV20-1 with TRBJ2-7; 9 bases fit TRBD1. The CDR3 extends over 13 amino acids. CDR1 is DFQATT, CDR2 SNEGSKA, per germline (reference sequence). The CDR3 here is CSASGQGTGELYF. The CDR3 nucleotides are TGCAGTGCATCGGGACAGGGTACCGGGGAGCTGTACTTC.